This T cell receptor (beta chain) comes out of a study of neurological immune-mediated disorders. The cDNA was generated through 5'RACE incorporating 10-nucleotide random UMIs. TCRdb passed the 5' RACE reads through MiXCR, listing each CDR3 protein once. This table has about 41,000 distinct CDR3 sequences, approximately 12% appearing once. The CDR3 is 15 amino acids. Germline lookup yields CDR1 LNHNV and CDR2 YYDKDF (reference sequence). V dropped 3 bases and J dropped 2 bases, with 8 bases sitting between them. This clonotype was seen ten or more times. Unsorted libraries were generated from 2 million PBMCs. These cells had been stored in RNAlater at -80 C.

This TCR was recovered from a female donor in good health. The sequenced sample was PBMCs. V gene TRBV15 combines with J gene TRBJ2-6; D is unresolved. CDR3 DNA sequence: TGTGCCACCAGCAGGGAACAGACTGGGGCCAACGTCCTGACTTTC. Translated, it gives CATSREQTGANVLTF.